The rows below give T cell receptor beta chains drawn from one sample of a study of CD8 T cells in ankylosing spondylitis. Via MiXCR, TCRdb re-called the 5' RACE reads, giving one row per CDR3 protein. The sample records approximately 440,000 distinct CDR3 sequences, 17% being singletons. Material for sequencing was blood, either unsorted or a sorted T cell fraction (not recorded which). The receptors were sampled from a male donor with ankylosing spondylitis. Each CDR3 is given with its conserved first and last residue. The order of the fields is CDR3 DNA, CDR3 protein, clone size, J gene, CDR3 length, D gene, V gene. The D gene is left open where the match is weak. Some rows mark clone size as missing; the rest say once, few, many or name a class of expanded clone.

CDR3nt: TGTGCCAGTAGTATCTCGCGGGACAGCTATGGCTACACCTTC
CDR3aa: CASSISRDSYGYTF
abundance: few
j_gene: TRBJ1-2
len: 14
d_gene: TRBD1
v_gene: TRBV19

CDR3nt: TGCGCCAGCAGCCAAGAATTCGGGTCACCCCTCCACTTT
CDR3aa: CASSQEFGSPLHF
abundance: NA
j_gene: TRBJ1-6
len: 13
d_gene: NA
v_gene: TRBV4-1

CDR3nt: TGCAGTGCTAGAGATCTTGCCCGGACTAGCGGGAACAATGAGCAGTTCTTC
CDR3aa: CSARDLARTSGNNEQFF
abundance: few
j_gene: TRBJ2-1
len: 17
d_gene: TRBD2
v_gene: TRBV20-1

CDR3nt: TGTGCCAGCAGCTTAGATCAGCTGGGCACAGATACGCAGTATTTT
CDR3aa: CASSLDQLGTDTQYF
abundance: NA
j_gene: TRBJ2-3
len: 15
d_gene: NA
v_gene: TRBV7-6

CDR3nt: TGCAGTGCTAGTAGGGTGGCGGGGGGTTTTGAGACCCAGTACTTC
CDR3aa: CSASRVAGGFETQYF
abundance: few
j_gene: TRBJ2-5
len: 15
d_gene: TRBD2
v_gene: TRBV20-1

CDR3nt: TGTGCCAGCAGCTCACGCCACAGGCTCATGAACACTGAAGCTTTCTTT
CDR3aa: CASSSRHRLMNTEAFF
abundance: many
j_gene: TRBJ1-1
len: 16
d_gene: NA
v_gene: TRBV7-8

CDR3nt: TGTGCCAGCAGCTTGGCAGCTAGTCCCAATGAGCAGTTCTTC
CDR3aa: CASSLAASPNEQFF
abundance: NA
j_gene: TRBJ2-1
len: 14
d_gene: NA
v_gene: TRBV5-5

CDR3nt: TGTGCCAGTAGTATGTCCCTCGGGAACATTCAGTACTTC
CDR3aa: CASSMSLGNIQYF
abundance: NA
j_gene: TRBJ2-4
len: 13
d_gene: NA
v_gene: TRBV19

CDR3nt: TGTGCCAGCAGCAGACCCCTTCTAGCGCCTCAAGAGACCCAGTACTTC
CDR3aa: CASSRPLLAPQETQYF
abundance: few
j_gene: TRBJ2-5
len: 16
d_gene: NA
v_gene: TRBV7-9

CDR3nt: TGTGCCAGCAGTTTAAGTAGGAAGGGAACGGTAGAGACCCAGTACTTC
CDR3aa: CASSLSRKGTVETQYF
abundance: NA
j_gene: TRBJ2-5
len: 16
d_gene: NA
v_gene: TRBV12-3/TRBV12-4

CDR3nt: TGTGCCAGCTCACAGGGGCAGGAGACCCAGTACTTC
CDR3aa: CASSQGQETQYF
abundance: NA
j_gene: TRBJ2-5
len: 12
d_gene: TRBD1
v_gene: TRBV5-5

CDR3nt: TGTGCCAGCAGTGAGGACTCGGGACCCTGGGGTGAAAAACTGTTTTTT
CDR3aa: CASSEDSGPWGEKLFF
abundance: few
j_gene: TRBJ1-4
len: 16
d_gene: NA
v_gene: TRBV6-1

CDR3nt: TGCGCCAGCAGCCCGGTCGGTGACACTGAAGCTTTCTTT
CDR3aa: CASSPVGDTEAFF
abundance: few
j_gene: TRBJ1-1
len: 13
d_gene: NA
v_gene: TRBV5-1

CDR3nt: TGTGCCAGCAGCTTAGGTCTGGACCTCACGGGGAATGAGCAGTTCTTC
CDR3aa: CASSLGLDLTGNEQFF
abundance: NA
j_gene: TRBJ2-1
len: 16
d_gene: NA
v_gene: TRBV11-2

CDR3nt: TGCAGTGCTAGATTTGCGGGGGCCGTGGATACGCAGTATTTT
CDR3aa: CSARFAGAVDTQYF
abundance: NA
j_gene: TRBJ2-3
len: 14
d_gene: NA
v_gene: TRBV20-1

CDR3nt: TGCAGTGCTAGAACAACGACCGGGGGGCCCCAAGAGACCCAGTACTTC
CDR3aa: CSARTTTGGPQETQYF
abundance: NA
j_gene: TRBJ2-5
len: 16
d_gene: NA
v_gene: TRBV20-1

CDR3nt: TGTGCCAGCACCCCTGCGGCGGAAATCTGGGCCAAAAACATTCAGTACTTC
CDR3aa: CASTPAAEIWAKNIQYF
abundance: NA
j_gene: TRBJ2-4
len: 17
d_gene: NA
v_gene: TRBV28

CDR3nt: TGTGCCAGCAGCAAACGACTAGCGAACACCGGGGAGCTGTTTTTT
CDR3aa: CASSKRLANTGELFF
abundance: few
j_gene: TRBJ2-2
len: 15
d_gene: NA
v_gene: TRBV7-4

CDR3nt: TGTGCCATCAGTGAGGCAGATTCCTACAATGAGCAGTTCTTC
CDR3aa: CAISEADSYNEQFF
abundance: many
j_gene: TRBJ2-1
len: 14
d_gene: NA
v_gene: TRBV10-3

CDR3nt: TGTGCCAGTAGGACTCGACAGGGGATGGTGGCTTTCTTT
CDR3aa: CASRTRQGMVAFF
abundance: NA
j_gene: TRBJ1-1
len: 13
d_gene: TRBD1
v_gene: TRBV19

CDR3nt: TGCGCCAGCAGCTTTGGACTCCTCCAAGAGACCCAGTACTTC
CDR3aa: CASSFGLLQETQYF
abundance: few
j_gene: TRBJ2-5
len: 14
d_gene: NA
v_gene: TRBV5-1

CDR3nt: TGTGCCAGCAGCTTAGTCGACGGAGTCGAGGCAAGGGCCCAGTACTTC
CDR3aa: CASSLVDGVEARAQYF
abundance: NA
j_gene: TRBJ2-5
len: 16
d_gene: NA
v_gene: TRBV7-9

CDR3nt: TGCAGTGCCCCCGGTGGGGGAAGCGAAGCTTTCTTT
CDR3aa: CSAPGGGSEAFF
abundance: NA
j_gene: TRBJ1-1
len: 12
d_gene: NA
v_gene: TRBV20-1

CDR3nt: TGCAGTGCGAGGGACACGAACTACGAGCAGTACTTC
CDR3aa: CSARDTNYEQYF
abundance: few
j_gene: TRBJ2-7
len: 12
d_gene: NA
v_gene: TRBV20-1

CDR3nt: TGTGCCAGCAGCCCCCAAGCGGCAGTCAATCAGCCCCAGCATTTT
CDR3aa: CASSPQAAVNQPQHF
abundance: NA
j_gene: TRBJ1-5
len: 15
d_gene: NA
v_gene: TRBV7-2